Each of the 15 T cell receptor beta chains below was sequenced from the same sample in a study of response to subunit inactivated influenza vaccine. From the RT-PCR reads, TCRdb called clonotypes with MiXCR, one entry per CDR3 protein. There are around 850,000 distinct CDR3 sequences in the sample; around 18% occur only once, and 9.5% to 13% lies in the top ten. Sequenced here: PBMCs from blood, sampled more than 4 days after vaccination. These receptors were collected from a man in his forties or fifties who received an inactivated influenza vaccine.

J is TRBJ1-4 and V is TRBV4-3, with 10 bases identical to TRBD1. V gave up 4 bases and J gave up 8 bases; unmatched junction bases: 10. Germline assignment: CDR1 LGHNA and CDR2 YSLEER. The CDR3 extends over 16 amino acids. The CDR3 here is CASSPSRGQGNEKLFF. DNA of the CDR3: TGCGCCAGCAGCCCAAGTAGGGGACAGGGGAACGAAAAACTGTTTTTT.

This clonotype has more than one count but fewer than ten. The chain uses TRBV4-1 and TRBJ1-5; tentatively, D is TRBD1 (5 bases). With 2 bases removed from V and 7 bases from J, the gap between germline ends came to 9 bases. The length of the CDR3 is 13 residues. Germline V gene data show CDR1 as MGHRA and CDR2 as YSYEKL. The CDR3 is CASSQPQGQPQHF. The CDR3 DNA is TGCGCCAGCAGCCAACCTCAGGGACAGCCCCAGCATTTT.

This clonotype was recorded a few times. The chain couples TRBV7-6 to TRBJ2-7; 8 nucleotides line up with TRBD1. The CDR3 runs 16 residues. Germline CDR1 SGHVS, CDR2 FNYEAQ. V was clipped by 5 bases and J by 6 bases; unmatched bases: 15. The CDR3 spells CASSSYIQGATTEQYF. In nucleotides, the CDR3 is TGTGCCAGCAGCAGTTATATTCAGGGGGCAACCACCGAGCAGTACTTC.

CDR3 sequence reads: CASSFGRVKETQYF. CDR3 nucleotide sequence: TGTGCCAGCAGCTTCGGGAGGGTAAAAGAGACCCAGTACTTC. The chain employs TRBV7-8 and TRBJ2-5; the match to TRBD2 covers 8 bases. Losses at the gene ends were 3 bases for V and 3 bases for J; bases not matched to a gene: 3. CDR3 size: 14 residues. CDR1 and CDR2 (germline): SGHVS, FQNEAQ.

This clonotype has ten or more counts. The chain links TRBV20-1 to TRBJ2-7, with 8 positions matching TRBD2. V lost 1 base and J lost 7; bases outside the gene matches: 12. Germline CDR1 DFQATT, CDR2 SNEGSKA (reference sequence). The CDR3 contains 15 residues. The chain's CDR3 is CSARASGRGYGEQYF. The CDR3 DNA is TGCAGTGCTAGAGCAAGCGGGAGAGGATATGGAGAGCAGTACTTC.

The chain is built from TRBV2 and TRBJ2-2, with D possibly being TRBD2 (5 bases). V was cut by 5 bases and J by 6 bases, with 10 bases left in between. The CDR3 sequence is 13 residues long. Germline CDR1 is SNHLY and CDR2 is FYNNEI. The CDR3 DNA is TGTGCCAGCAGTCGGGGTTTCGCCGGGGAGCTGTTTTTT. Translated, it gives CASSRGFAGELFF.

This clonotype was seen a few times. The rearrangement links TRBV29-1 to TRBJ2-7; TRBD2 matches at 7 bases. V gave up 6 bases and J gave up 1 base; unmatched junction bases: 6. The V gene's germline CDR1 is SQVTM and CDR2 ANQGSEA. The CDR3 contains 13 residues. Written as DNA, the CDR3 is TGCAGCGTGGTAGCGGGTCCATCCTACGAGCAGTACTTC. Translated, it gives CSVVAGPSYEQYF.

This clonotype has just a few counts. CDR3 in amino acids: CASSSPGLAGRGTQYF. CDR3 nucleotide sequence: TGTGCCAGCAGTTCCCCCGGACTAGCGGGCCGCGGGACCCAGTACTTC. V is TRBV27 and J is TRBJ2-5; 11 bases line up with TRBD2. Germline CDR1 and CDR2: MNHEY and SMNVEV (reference sequence). The CDR3 contains 16 residues. V shed 4 bases and J 7 bases; nucleotides not matched to a gene: 11.

A few counts support this clonotype. The V gene is TRBV28, the J gene TRBJ1-2; a possible D gene is TRBD1 (5 bases). This CDR3 contains 15 residues. V lost 9 bases to trimming and J lost 4 bases, with 21 bases between them. Germline CDR1 MDHEN, CDR2 SYDVKM. The CDR3 spells CASLLPGRSFYGYTF. The CDR3, as DNA: TGTGCCAGTTTATTACCGGGACGGTCATTCTATGGCTACACCTTC.

The V call is TRBV27, the J call TRBJ2-7; D may correspond to TRBD1 or TRBD2 (5 bases each). V was cut by 8 bases and J by 0 bases, with 14 bases left in between. There are 14 residues in the CDR3. Germline CDR1 reads MNHEY; CDR2 reads SMNVEV (reference sequence). DNA for the CDR3: TGTGCCAGCGGCCTTTCAGGGAGCTCCTACGAGCAGTACTTC. It is translated as CASGLSGSSYEQYF.

This clonotype was seen more than once but under ten times. This chain connects TRBV20-1 to TRBJ2-3; TRBD2 matches 7 bases. The CDR3 sequence is 15 residues long. Germline V gives CDR1 DFQATT, CDR2 SNEGSKA (reference sequence). V lost 1 base to trimming and J lost 4 bases; unmatched junction nucleotides: 8. CDR3 amino acids: CSARALGLVSDTQYF. The CDR3 nucleotides read TGCAGTGCTAGAGCCCTTGGACTAGTCTCAGATACGCAGTATTTT.

This chain connects TRBV3-1 to TRBJ2-3; 7 nucleotides align to TRBD2. Germline values: CDR1 LGHDT, CDR2 YNNKEL (reference sequence). Germline trimming cut 4 bases from V and 3 bases from J; bases unmatched to any gene: 7. CDR3 length: 15 amino acids. The CDR3 reads CASSPRLAPTDTQYF. CDR3 bases: TGTGCCAGCAGCCCGCGACTAGCTCCGACAGATACGCAGTATTTT.

This clonotype was detected a few times. The genes are TRBV29-1 and TRBJ1-2; 10 nucleotides match TRBD1. Germline V lookup: CDR1 SQVTM, CDR2 ANQGSEA. This CDR3 is 14 amino acids long. V lost 3 bases and J lost 8; bases outside the gene matches: 9. In DNA form, the CDR3 reads TGCAGCGTTGATCGGTCCGACAGGGGGCAAGGCTACACCTTC. It yields the protein CSVDRSDRGQGYTF.

This sequence joins TRBV20-1 and TRBJ2-1; possibly TRBD2 for D (5 bases). The germline V gene encodes CDR1 DFQATT and CDR2 SNEGSKA (reference sequence). V lost 5 bases and J lost 0, with 17 bases in between. There are 16 residues in the CDR3. The CDR3, as DNA: TGCAGTGCTCTACTCCACTTGAGGGACTCCTACAATGAGCAGTTCTTC. Its protein product is CSALLHLRDSYNEQFF.

This clonotype was recorded once. The chain is built from TRBV7-9 and TRBJ2-3, with 8 bases matching TRBD2. The CDR3 spans 13 residues. V was pared by 6 bases and J by 11 bases, with 10 bases of the junction left unmatched. CDR1 and CDR2 from the germline V gene are SEHNR and FQNEAQ (reference sequence). The DNA for the CDR3 is TGTGCCAGCAGTCCCCTCAAGGCGGGGGGGCAGTATTTT. Amino acid sequence: CASSPLKAGGQYF.